What follows are 9 T cell receptor beta chains derived from one specimen sequenced in a study of regulatory T cells in long-lasting Graves disease. Relying on iRepertoire HTBI primers and Arm-PCR of CDR3 regions, the team built TCR beta libraries. One entry per CDR3 protein, called by TCRdb with MiXCR from the multiplex PCR reads. The table has some 370,000 distinct CDR3 sequences, 23% seen once. Time point specified: persistent/refractory GD, antithyroid drugs over 5 years with positive TRAb. The TCR library was made from RNA that had been extracted from PBMCs in TRIzol. The sample was peripheral blood mononuclear cells (PBMCs), taken when the disease was refractory, from a patient treated with antithyroid drugs. These receptors all stem from a woman in her thirties or forties with Graves disease.

This clonotype was counted at least ten times. The rearrangement links TRBV4-1 to TRBJ2-5, with D maybe TRBD2 (6 bases). V shed 1 base and J shed 5 bases, with 14 bases lying between them. This CDR3 has 15 amino acids. Germline CDR1 reads MGHRA; CDR2 reads YSYEKL. The CDR3: CASSQVGAGGETQYF. In DNA, the CDR3 is TGCGCCAGCAGCCAAGTCGGAGCGGGTGGGGAGACCCAGTACTTC.

The J gene is TRBJ2-1, the V gene TRBV5-5, with a weak D call TRBD1 (6 bases). From germline, CDR1 is SGHKS and CDR2 YYEKEE (reference sequence). V gave up 1 base and J gave up 2 bases, with 16 bases separating them. The CDR3 runs to 17 residues. CDR3: CASSLTNRVPAYNEQFF. The CDR3 coding sequence is TGTGCCAGCAGCTTGACTAACAGGGTCCCTGCCTACAATGAGCAGTTCTTC.

In its sample, this clonotype was seen a few times. The chain uses TRBV20-1 and TRBJ2-7, with TRBD1 as a possible D gene (5 bases). The CDR3 length is 15 residues. CDR1 is DFQATT, CDR2 SNEGSKA, per germline (reference sequence). V was clipped by 6 bases and J by 0 bases, with 18 bases between them. The CDR3 coding sequence is TGCAGTGCACCGACGACAGACTCAAGCTCCTACGAGCAGTACTTC. The encoded protein is CSAPTTDSSSYEQYF.

Of note for this clonotype: This clone may be a read error of a much larger clone one base away. The chain couples TRBV6-1 to TRBJ2-7; 8 positions agree with TRBD2. Germline CDR1 is MNHNS and CDR2 is SASEGT. Trimming cost V 6 bases and J 2 bases; bases outside gene matches: 6. CDR3 length equals 14 residues. The CDR3 region is CASSSGRGPYEQYF. The CDR3 DNA follows: TGTGCCAGCAGCAGCGGGAGAGGGCCCTACGAGCAGTACTTC.

This clonotype appeared many times. V is TRBV19 and J is TRBJ1-5, with D uncertain. Between the trimmed V and J ends, which lost 8 bases and 6 bases, there was a span of 20 bases. CDR1 is LNHDA and CDR2 is SQIVND in the germline V gene (reference sequence). The CDR3 spans 15 residues. The CDR3 bases are TGTGCCAGTTCACTTGGAGGGCCCCCTTTTCAGCCCCAGCATTTT. It yields the protein CASSLGGPPFQPQHF.

This clonotype appeared many times. The genes are TRBV27 and TRBJ1-1; D is unclear. Per germline, CDR1 MNHEY and CDR2 SMNVEV (reference sequence). The V end lost 6 bases, the J end lost 1 base, and 6 bases lay between the germline ends. The CDR3 runs 12 residues. The CDR3 loop reads CASREANTEAFF. CDR3 DNA: TGTGCCAGCAGGGAGGCGAACACTGAAGCTTTCTTT.

About this clonotype itself: Just one base apart from a much larger clone, this may be a read error. The rearrangement uses TRBV11-2 and TRBJ1-2, with D perhaps TRBD1 (5 bases). The V end lost 3 bases, the J end lost 6 bases, and 8 bases lay between the germline ends. Germline V gives CDR1 SGHAT, CDR2 FQNNGV. This CDR3 spans 12 amino acids. CDR3: CASSLGEDGYTF. DNA of the CDR3: TGTGCCAGCAGCTTGGGGGAGGATGGCTACACCTTC.

This clonotype was observed a few times. The V and J genes are TRBV28 and TRBJ2-1; the D gene is possibly TRBD1 (6 bases). Per the germline V gene, CDR1 is MDHEN and CDR2 is SYDVKM. V lost 0 bases, J lost 0 bases, and 12 bases lay in between. This CDR3 is built from 17 residues. CDR3 in DNA: TGTGCCAGCAGTTTATGGTACCGACAGGACTCCTACAATGAGCAGTTCTTC. Protein product: CASSLWYRQDSYNEQFF.

This clonotype occurred many times. The chain employs TRBV12-3 or TRBV12-4 and TRBJ1-2; unclear D gene. This CDR3 is built from 13 residues. Trimming stripped 8 bases from V and 4 bases from J, with 14 bases between. The DNA of the CDR3 is TGTGCCAGCGGAATCTCCTATCTCTATGGCTACACCTTC. It translates to CASGISYLYGYTF.